A single sample gave rise to the 25 T cell receptor beta chains below, sequenced in a study of T cells in Graves' hyperthyroidism and ophthalmopathy (dated by TCRdb to between 2018 and 2021). Receptor libraries were prepared by multiplex PCR. Reads for this sample came from an Illumina HiSeq 2000. The TCR beta CDR3 regions were amplified from RNA transcripts. The first round of RT-PCR for the TCR CDR3 was performed with the HTBI primer set and the Qiagen OneStep RT-PCR kit. The public reads were quality trimmed at Q25 with fastp and then assembled into clones with MiXCR by TCRdb, keeping productive beta chains. One record per CDR3 amino acid sequence lists the most common genes and DNA. For this sample the table gives fewer than 800,000 distinct CDR3 sequences, of which roughly 17% were detected only once. Around 7.7% of the sample belongs to the ten largest clones. What was sequenced was blood. The receptors derive from a man between 18 and 29 years old with Graves' hyperthyroidism.

The sample holds a few counts of this clonotype. The DNA for the CDR3 is TGTGCCAGCAGCGCTAGGGACAGGGTGAGGGAGACCCAGTACTTC. Amino acids: CASSARDRVRETQYF. The chain uses TRBV9 and TRBJ2-5, with 9 bases fitting TRBD1. The germline V gene has CDR1 SGDLS and CDR2 YYNGEE. With V trimmed by 3 bases and J by 5 bases, 8 bases remained unmatched. The CDR3 length is 15 residues.

In its sample, this clonotype was seen a few times. The chain uses TRBV6-1 and TRBJ1-1; D is possibly TRBD1 (6 bases). CDR1 and CDR2 (germline): MNHNS, SASEGT. This CDR3 is 12 amino acids long. Trimming left V 7 bases short and J 9 bases short, with 15 bases between. CDR3 loop: CASIRGRVKAFF. The DNA of the CDR3 is TGTGCCAGCATTCGGGGGCGCGTCAAAGCTTTCTTT.

This clonotype was observed at least ten times. V gene TRBV6-2 or TRBV6-3 combines with J gene TRBJ2-1; D may match TRBD1 or TRBD2 (5 bases each). Germline CDR1 is MNHEY and CDR2 is SVGEGT. This CDR3 spans 15 amino acids. The V gene lost 7 bases and the J gene lost 2 bases, with 15 bases spanning the gap. CDR3 residues: CASTYGDGTYNEQFF. For the CDR3, the DNA is TGTGCCAGCACCTACGGGGACGGGACCTACAATGAGCAGTTCTTC.

This chain links TRBV20-1 with TRBJ1-6; D is possibly TRBD1 (5 bases). CDR3 length: 15 amino acids. The V end was cut by 1 base, the J end by 5 bases, with 12 bases between. CDR1 and CDR2 from the germline V gene are DFQATT and SNEGSKA (reference sequence). CDR3 DNA sequence: TGCAGTGCTAGAGTCTGGGACGGTAATAATTCACCCCTCCACTTT. Translated, it gives CSARVWDGNNSPLHF.

This clonotype occurred many times. The chain joins TRBV12-3 or TRBV12-4 to TRBJ2-1; D might be TRBD1 (7 bases). Trimming stripped 6 bases from V and 7 bases from J, with 16 bases between. The CDR3 totals 14 residues. The CDR3 here is CASSRAGGRNEQFF. Here the CDR3 DNA reads TGTGCCAGCAGCCGCGCAGGGGGGAGGAATGAGCAGTTCTTC.

The rearrangement uses TRBV30 and TRBJ2-3; TRBD1 is a possible D gene (8 bases). V gave up 2 bases and J gave up 2 bases, with 14 bases separating them. There are 15 residues in the CDR3. CDR1 is GTSNPN and CDR2 is SVGIG in the germline V gene (reference sequence). For the CDR3, the DNA is TGTGCCTGGAGTAGGACAGGGACTAACACAGATACGCAGTATTTT. It translates to CAWSRTGTNTDTQYF. Combining the CDR3 with reference TRBV30 and TRBJ2-3 gives the whole variable domain SQTIHQWPATLVQPVGSPLSLECTVEGTSNPNLYWYRQAAGRGLQLLFYSVGIGQISSEVPQNLSASRPQDRQFILSSKKLLLSDSGFYLCAWSRTGTNTDTQYFGPGTRLTVL.

This clonotype has a count of ten or more. The rearrangement uses TRBV28 and TRBJ2-1; D remains ambiguous. The CDR3 is made up of 8 amino acids. Germline CDR1 reads MDHEN; CDR2 reads SYDVKM. Between the trimmed V and J ends, which lost 7 bases and 11 bases, there was a span of 3 bases. The CDR3 protein is CASTQQFF. The CDR3 DNA is TGTGCCAGCACCCAGCAGTTCTTC.

The chain recombines TRBV9 with TRBJ2-7; 8 bases are a match to TRBD1. Germline lookup yields CDR1 SGDLS and CDR2 YYNGEE. V was clipped by 0 bases and J by 3 bases; unmatched bases: 5. The CDR3 has 15 residues. CDR3 coding DNA: TGTGCCAGCAGCGTAGCTGCAGGGGGCGGCTACGAGCAGTACTTC. It translates to CASSVAAGGGYEQYF.

There are a few counts of this clonotype. The chain combines TRBV20-1 with TRBJ2-2; D is ambiguous. The CDR3 is 15 residues long. Trimming shortened V by 2 bases and J by 5 bases, and 15 bases separated the two germline ends. CDR1 is DFQATT, CDR2 SNEGSKA, per germline (reference sequence). The CDR3 sequence: CSARRAGFRTGELFF. CDR3 nucleotides: TGCAGTGCTAGAAGGGCAGGCTTTAGGACCGGGGAGCTGTTTTTT.

This clonotype was counted at least ten times. This rearrangement joins TRBV7-2 to TRBJ2-4; 8 bases are a match to TRBD1. With V trimmed by 5 bases and J by 1 base, 7 bases remained unmatched. This CDR3 comprises 16 residues. Germline V lookup: CDR1 SGHTA, CDR2 FQGNSA. As DNA, the CDR3 is TGTGCCAGCAGCAACACAGGGGGAACGGCCAAAAACATTCAGTACTTC. Translated, it gives CASSNTGGTAKNIQYF.

The chain couples TRBV18 to TRBJ2-5, with D possibly being TRBD2 (6 bases). The CDR3 covers 13 residues. CDR1 KGHSH and CDR2 LQKENI come from the germline V gene. Trimming stripped 0 bases from V and 10 bases from J, with 12 bases between. CDR3 DNA sequence: TGTGCCAGCTCACCACCGGGATCCGGGGGCCAGTACTTC. This gives the protein CASSPPGSGGQYF.

This clonotype was observed many times. This chain uses TRBV29-1 with TRBJ2-5; D not certain. The germline V gene has CDR1 SQVTM and CDR2 ANQGSEA. The CDR3 runs 14 residues. Trimming removed 5 bases from V and 5 bases from J, with 18 bases in between. DNA of the CDR3: TGCAGCGTTTTCCTTCGTAGCTCGGATGAGACCCAGTACTTC. Encoded protein: CSVFLRSSDETQYF.

This clonotype was detected only a few times. V usage is TRBV7-6 and J usage is TRBJ2-5; 7 bases map to TRBD2. This CDR3 region has 16 residues. The V and J ends lost 3 bases and 9 bases, in that order; junction bases with no gene match: 16. From germline, CDR1 is SGHVS and CDR2 FNYEAQ. The CDR3 DNA follows: TGTGCCAGCAGCTTTCCTGGACTAGGGGTCAATATGGCCCAGTACTTC. Protein product: CASSFPGLGVNMAQYF.

The J gene is TRBJ2-4, the V gene TRBV6-1; 8 bases are shared with TRBD1. The V segment lost 4 bases and the J segment 9 bases; nucleotides outside the gene matches: 11. Germline V lookup: CDR1 MNHNS, CDR2 SASEGT. The CDR3 loop spans 15 amino acids. The CDR3 here is CASSGILGQGGIQYF. CDR3 nucleotide sequence: TGTGCCAGCAGTGGCATCCTCGGACAGGGAGGCATTCAGTACTTC.

In its sample, this clonotype was seen a few times. This chain uses TRBV11-3 with TRBJ2-1; D not certain. The CDR3 is 16 amino acids. Germline V CDR1 and CDR2: SGHNT, YENEEA. V lost 3 bases and J 0 bases, leaving 12 bases between the germline ends. CDR3 sequence reads: CASSFLVTLSYNEQFF. The CDR3 DNA reads TGTGCCAGCAGCTTCCTAGTGACACTCTCCTACAATGAGCAGTTCTTC.

The chain recombines TRBV18 with TRBJ2-2; the D gene is possibly TRBD2 (6 bases). CDR1 and CDR2 (germline): KGHSH, LQKENI. Trimming cost V 1 base and J 2 bases, with 11 bases left between them. This CDR3 has 16 residues. The CDR3 region is CASSPQGTSNTGELFF. The CDR3 DNA reads as TGTGCCAGCTCACCACAAGGGACTTCAAACACCGGGGAGCTGTTTTTT.

Many counts were recorded for this clonotype. V is TRBV12-3 or TRBV12-4 and J is TRBJ2-7; 11 nucleotides line up with TRBD2. The CDR3 is made up of 16 amino acids. V gave up 5 bases and J gave up 1 base; unmatched junction bases: 7. CDR3 nucleotides: TGTGCCAGCAGTCCCCGACGACTAGCGGGATCCTACGAGCAGTACTTC. It encodes CASSPRRLAGSYEQYF.

This clonotype has ten or more counts. The gene calls are TRBV7-9 and TRBJ2-1; D call uncertain. CDR3 length equals 17 residues. The germline V and J ends were trimmed by 0 bases and 0 bases, with 12 bases remaining between them. Germline CDR1 and CDR2: SEHNR and FQNEAQ (reference sequence). CDR3 residues: CASSLALSRPSYNEQFF. The CDR3 DNA reads TGTGCCAGCAGCTTAGCGCTCAGCCGGCCCTCCTACAATGAGCAGTTCTTC.

This clonotype has at least ten counts. This chain connects TRBV24-1 to TRBJ2-5, with D perhaps TRBD1 (5 bases). Looked up from germline, CDR1 is KGHDR and CDR2 is SFDVKD. Trimming took off 0 bases at V and 5 bases at J, with 15 bases between the two ends. The CDR3 loop spans 16 amino acids. In DNA, the CDR3 is TGTGCCACCAGTGATTTGACCGCAGGGAAGATGGAGACCCAGTACTTC. Its protein is CATSDLTAGKMETQYF.

This clonotype was counted only a few times. V is TRBV4-2 and J is TRBJ1-1; a weak D match, TRBD1 (6 bases). Germline lookup yields CDR1 LGHNA and CDR2 YNFKEQ. This CDR3 spans 17 amino acids. V lost 0 bases to trimming and J lost 2 bases, with 16 bases between them. The CDR3 coding sequence is TGTGCCAGCAGCCAAGATGCTTCAGGGGCGCCAAACACTGAAGCTTTCTTT. It specifies CASSQDASGAPNTEAFF.

This clonotype came up many times. The chain carries TRBV2 and TRBJ2-7, with 7 bases matching TRBD1. Germline V lookup: CDR1 SNHLY, CDR2 FYNNEI. J was trimmed by 2 bases and V by 3 bases; bases with no gene match: 7. This CDR3 comprises 15 residues. The CDR3 region is CASSESGTAPYEQYF. In nucleotides, the CDR3 is TGTGCCAGCAGTGAGTCCGGGACAGCCCCCTACGAGCAGTACTTC.

The table lists this clonotype with a few counts. This sequence joins TRBV6-1 and TRBJ1-5; no reliable D call. The CDR3 consists of 15 residues. The germline V gene has CDR1 MNHNS and CDR2 SASEGT. V was shortened by 1 base and J by 0 bases, with 7 bases between the two germline ends. In DNA, the CDR3 is TGTGCCAGCAGTGAAGGAAGTTATAGCAATCAGCCCCAGCATTTT. The encoded protein is CASSEGSYSNQPQHF.

This sequence joins TRBV19 and TRBJ2-1, with 9 bases matching TRBD2. Losses at the gene ends were 4 bases for V and 9 bases for J; bases not matched to a gene: 10. CDR3 length: 15 residues. Germline V gene lookup returns CDR1 LNHDA and CDR2 SQIVND (reference sequence). The CDR3 protein is CASSTSLAGYVEQFF. In nucleotides, the CDR3 is TGTGCCAGTAGTACCAGCCTAGCGGGATACGTTGAGCAGTTCTTC.

The V and J genes are TRBV19 and TRBJ1-2, with no clear D. V lost 5 bases and J lost 8, with 24 bases in between. This CDR3 has 16 residues. Germline CDR1 and CDR2: LNHDA and SQIVND (reference sequence). The CDR3 DNA is TGTGCCAGTAGTGAACGGACCCCGAGAGGCATGAGGGGCTACACCTTC. The encoded protein is CASSERTPRGMRGYTF.

This clonotype has at least ten counts. The chain combines TRBV7-8 with TRBJ2-3; D is undetermined. CDR1 and CDR2 from the germline V gene are SGHVS and FQNEAQ. The CDR3 has 14 residues. V gave up 3 bases and J gave up 2 bases, with 9 bases separating them. The CDR3, as DNA: TGTGCCAGCAGCTTTCTGACCGTCACAGATACGCAGTATTTT. Protein product: CASSFLTVTDTQYF.